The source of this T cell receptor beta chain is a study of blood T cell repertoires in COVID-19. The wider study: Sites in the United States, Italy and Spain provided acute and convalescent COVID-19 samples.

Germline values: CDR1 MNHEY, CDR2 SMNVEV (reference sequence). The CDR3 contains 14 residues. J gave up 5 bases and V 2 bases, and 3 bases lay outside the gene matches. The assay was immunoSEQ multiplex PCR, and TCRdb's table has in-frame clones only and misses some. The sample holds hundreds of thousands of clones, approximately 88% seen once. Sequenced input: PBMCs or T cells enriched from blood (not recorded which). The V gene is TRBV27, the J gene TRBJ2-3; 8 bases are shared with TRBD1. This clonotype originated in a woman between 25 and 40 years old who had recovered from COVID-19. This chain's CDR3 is CASSLRGTGDTQYF. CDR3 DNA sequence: TGTGCCAGCAGTTTAAGAGGGACAGGAGATACGCAGTATTTT.